The 25 T cell receptor beta chains presented below share a single source sample, sequenced in a study of cytotoxic CD8 clonotypes in ibrutinib-treated CLL. Sequenced by immunoSEQ multiplex PCR; TCRdb stores in-frame clones only, minus some. The sample lists approximately 67,000 clones, over 75% seen once, with roughly 7.1% in the top ten. This material consisted of PBMCs, taken at disease progression, from a patient treated with ibrutinib. Receptors originate from a human donor with chronic lymphocytic leukemia.

This clone showed up just a few times. The chain couples TRBV5-1 to TRBJ1-4; unclear D gene. Germline CDR1 SGHRS, CDR2 YFSETQ. V dropped 2 bases and J dropped 6 bases, with 17 bases sitting between them. CDR3 length: 16 amino acids. The CDR3 region is CASSFGLVQWDEKLFF. The DNA of the CDR3 is TGCGCCAGCAGCTTTGGATTGGTCCAGTGGGATGAAAAACTGTTTTTT.

The J gene is TRBJ2-3, the V gene TRBV5-1; TRBD2 aligns across 15 bases. Germline V gene data show CDR1 as SGHRS and CDR2 as YFSETQ. V lost 4 bases, J lost 5 bases, and 2 bases stayed unmatched. This CDR3 contains 15 residues. The CDR3 nucleotides are TGCGCCAGCAGCGGGGGACTAGCGGGAGGAGATACGCAGTATTTT. It encodes CASSGGLAGGDTQYF.

V is TRBV6-6 and J is TRBJ1-1, with a possible D match to TRBD1 (5 bases). Germline CDR1 is MNHNY and CDR2 is SVGAGI (reference sequence). Trimming took 5 bases from V and 7 from J, leaving 14 bases between them. The CDR3 runs 13 residues. The chain's CDR3 is CASSPMGVSEAFF. CDR3 sequence (DNA): TGTGCCAGCAGTCCGATGGGGGTTAGTGAAGCTTTCTTT.

The chain uses TRBV12-5 and TRBJ1-1, with D possibly TRBD1 on 6 matching bases. V lost 4 bases and J 1 base, leaving 25 bases between the germline ends. Germline V gene data show CDR1 as LGHNT and CDR2 as FRNRAP. The CDR3 consists of 19 residues. The CDR3, as DNA: TGTGCTAGTGGTTGGAACCCACCTGGGCAGGGGACACCGAACACTGAAGCTTTCTTT. Its protein product is CASGWNPPGQGTPNTEAFF.

The gene calls are TRBV4-1 and TRBJ2-3; weak D call: TRBD2 (5 bases). The germline gives CDR1 MGHRA, CDR2 YSYEKL. The CDR3 covers 14 residues. Trimming left V 0 bases short and J 2 bases short, with 6 bases between. The CDR3 here is CASSQERVTDTQYF. CDR3 nucleotides: TGCGCCAGCAGCCAAGAGAGGGTCACAGATACGCAGTATTTT.

The rearrangement links TRBV6-1 to TRBJ1-5; D call uncertain. The V and J ends lost 0 bases and 6 bases respectively, with 12 bases between them. Germline V lookup: CDR1 MNHNS, CDR2 SASEGT. The length of the CDR3 is 15 residues. The CDR3: CASSEALNVGQPQHF. The CDR3 coding sequence is TGTGCCAGCAGTGAAGCGCTTAATGTGGGTCAGCCCCAGCATTTT.

CDR3 sequence (DNA): TGTGCCAGTAGTATCCAGGGAGGCAACAATGAGCAGTTCTTC. It codes for CASSIQGGNNEQFF. V and J are TRBV19 and TRBJ2-1; a possible D gene is TRBD2 (6 bases). This CDR3 comprises 14 residues. Trimming removed 3 bases from V and 5 bases from J, with 11 bases in between. From germline, CDR1 is LNHDA and CDR2 SQIVND (reference sequence).

This clone has just one count. The CDR3 is CASSYSGVRDQPQHF. The CDR3 region has the DNA TGTGCCAGCAGTTACTCGGGGGTGAGGGATCAGCCCCAGCATTTT. The chain combines TRBV6-5 with TRBJ1-5; the D gene is possibly TRBD1 (5 bases). V was shortened by 0 bases and J by 5 bases, with 11 bases between the two germline ends. CDR3 length: 15 residues. The germline V gene has CDR1 MNHEY and CDR2 SVGAGI.

J is TRBJ2-5 and V is TRBV7-9; tentative D call: TRBD2 (5 bases). Trimming took 5 bases from V and 5 from J, leaving 18 bases between them. Germline assignment: CDR1 SEHNR and CDR2 FQNEAQ (reference sequence). The CDR3 covers 15 residues. The chain's CDR3 is CASSNSASTGETQYF. CDR3 coding DNA: TGTGCCAGCAGCAACTCGGCCTCCACGGGGGAGACCCAGTACTTC.

This CDR3 reads CASSIGTDYYGYTF. The CDR3 region has the DNA TGTGCCAGTAGTATTGGGACGGATTACTATGGCTACACCTTC. The chain couples TRBV19 to TRBJ1-2, with a weak D call TRBD1 (5 bases). The V end lost 3 bases, the J end lost 3 bases, and 11 bases lay between the germline ends. The CDR3 covers 14 residues. Germline CDR1 reads LNHDA; CDR2 reads SQIVND (reference sequence). Complete variable domain (other parts from reference TRBV19 and TRBJ1-2): DGGITQSPKYLFRKEGQNVTLSCEQNLNHDAMYWYRQDPGQGLRLIYYSQIVNDFQKGDIAEGYSVSREKKESFPLTVTSAQKNPTAFYLCASSIGTDYYGYTFGSGTRLTVV.

On this clone itself: One junction end disagrees with the germline gene, perhaps due to a read error. The CDR3 DNA is TGTGCCTGGAGTCCGTCCGGGGGGACTCCTAATTTT. Its translation is CAWSPSGGTPNF. This chain uses TRBV30 with TRBJ1-3; maybe TRBD1 (5 bases). Per germline, CDR1 GTSNPN and CDR2 SVGIG (reference sequence). The CDR3 contains 12 residues.

This clone showed up just a few times. The rearrangement joins TRBV30 to TRBJ1-2; D gene uncertain. The germline V gene has CDR1 GTSNPN and CDR2 SVGIG (reference sequence). Trimming stripped 4 bases from V and 5 bases from J, with 8 bases between. The CDR3 has 11 amino acids. The CDR3 protein is CAWIRPYGYTF. The CDR3 DNA is TGTGCCTGGATTCGTCCGTATGGCTACACCTTC.

The rearrangement uses TRBV5-6 and TRBJ1-6; TRBD1 matches at 7 bases. The germline V gene has CDR1 SGHDT and CDR2 YYEEEE. Trimming took 2 bases from V and 13 from J; bases not matched to a gene: 12. This CDR3 spans 15 amino acids. DNA of the CDR3: TGTGCCAGCAGCTTTGATCGGACAGGCTCTGCGCCCCTCCACTTT. This sequence encodes CASSFDRTGSAPLHF.

This clone was found once. This rearrangement joins TRBV7-6 to TRBJ2-7; 11 bases line up with TRBD2. The J segment lost 0 bases and the V segment lost 5 bases, leaving 3 bases of the junction unmatched. CDR3 length: 15 residues. Per the germline V gene, CDR1 is SGHVS and CDR2 is FNYEAQ. The CDR3 reads CASSELAGDSYEQYF. CDR3 coding DNA: TGTGCCAGCAGCGAACTAGCGGGGGACTCCTACGAGCAGTACTTC.

This clone showed up just a few times. This chain connects TRBV6-4 to TRBJ1-2, with D possibly being TRBD1 (6 bases). The ends were cut back, 4 bases at V and 4 bases at J, with 16 bases in the middle. Looked up from germline, CDR1 is MRHNA and CDR2 is SNTAGT. The CDR3 consists of 15 residues. The CDR3, as DNA: TGTGCCAGCAGTGTTTTCGACAGGCAACCCTATGGCTACACCTTC. Its translation: CASSVFDRQPYGYTF.

The V call is TRBV5-1, the J call TRBJ1-6; D is perhaps TRBD1 (5 bases). The CDR3 extends over 17 amino acids. The germline gives CDR1 SGHRS, CDR2 YFSETQ. V gave up 7 bases and J gave up 0 bases, with 17 bases separating them. The CDR3 DNA reads as TGCGCCAGCGCCGACAGCACCCTAAGCTCCTATAATTCACCCCTCCACTTT. Translation gives CASADSTLSSYNSPLHF. The full variable domain, rest sourced from reference TRBV5-1 and TRBJ1-6, is KAGVTQTPRYLIKTRGQQVTLSCSPISGHRSVSWYQQTPGQGLQFLFEYFSETQRNKGNFPGRFSGRQFSNSRSEMNVSTLELGDSALYLCASADSTLSSYNSPLHFGNGTRLTVT.

This sequence joins TRBV28 and TRBJ2-5, with D possibly TRBD1 on 5 matching bases. The V end lost 4 bases, the J end lost 7 bases, and 16 bases lay between the germline ends. Germline V gene lookup returns CDR1 MDHEN and CDR2 SYDVKM. The CDR3 length is 14 residues. CDR3 sequence (DNA): TGTGCCAGCAGTTCATCACAGGTCCCCGGGACCCAGTACTTC. Its protein is CASSSSQVPGTQYF.

The genes are TRBV5-1 and TRBJ1-2, with 10 bases aligning to TRBD1. The CDR3 is 13 amino acids. The junction had 3 bases not matched to a gene; V was cut back by 2 bases and J by 8 bases. Germline V CDR1 and CDR2: SGHRS, YFSETQ. CDR3 nucleotides: TGCGCCAGCAGCTTCGGACAGGGGGGCGGCTACACCTTC. Translating gives CASSFGQGGGYTF.

The chain employs TRBV11-3 and TRBJ1-1; a possible D gene is TRBD1 (6 bases). The CDR3 is 14 residues long. V was pared by 4 bases and J by 4 bases, with 13 bases between. CDR1 and CDR2 (germline): SGHNT, YENEEA. CDR3 DNA: TGTGCCAGCAGCTCCTTTCACAGGGCCACTGAAGCTTTCTTT. It is translated as CASSSFHRATEAFF.

This chain joins TRBV2 and TRBJ2-1, with a weak D call TRBD2 (5 bases). CDR3 length: 16 amino acids. V gave up 3 bases and J gave up 0 bases, with 12 bases separating them. Germline values: CDR1 SNHLY, CDR2 FYNNEI. This CDR3 is CASSEVAKSSYNEQFF. Here the CDR3 DNA reads TGTGCCAGCAGTGAGGTAGCGAAGAGCTCCTACAATGAGCAGTTCTTC.

Only a few counts were recorded for this clone. J is TRBJ2-3 and V is TRBV11-3, with 7 bases that match TRBD1. Per germline, CDR1 SGHNT and CDR2 YENEEA. The CDR3 has 15 amino acids. Trimming cost V 5 bases and J 0 bases; bases outside gene matches: 5. The CDR3 DNA is TGTGCCAGCAGCCCCCGACAGGGCAGCACAGATACGCAGTATTTT. Translated: CASSPRQGSTDTQYF.

V is TRBV30 and J is TRBJ1-1, with D perhaps matching TRBD1 (5 bases). Germline V gene data show CDR1 as GTSNPN and CDR2 as SVGIG (reference sequence). The CDR3 length is 13 residues. Deletions cut 1 base from V and 8 bases from J, with 14 bases between. This CDR3 is CAWSDGAGLEAFF. As DNA, the CDR3 is TGTGCCTGGAGTGATGGGGCAGGGCTCGAAGCTTTCTTT.

The gene calls are TRBV5-5 and TRBJ2-7; 9 bases line up with TRBD2. This CDR3 spans 15 amino acids. Germline loops: CDR1 SGHKS, CDR2 YYEKEE (reference sequence). Trimming at V came to 0 bases and at J to 3 bases, leaving 4 bases not matched to a gene. CDR3 in amino acids: CASSLEGTSFYEQYF. The CDR3, as DNA: TGTGCCAGCAGCTTGGAGGGGACTAGCTTCTACGAGCAGTACTTC.

The chain couples TRBV4-1 to TRBJ2-7, with D uncertain. Trimming shortened V by 0 bases and J by 5 bases, and 8 bases separated the two germline ends. The V gene's germline CDR1 is MGHRA and CDR2 YSYEKL. The CDR3 is 13 amino acids. The CDR3 sequence is CASSQDPGHEQYF. The CDR3 nucleotides read TGCGCCAGCAGCCAAGATCCCGGGCACGAGCAGTACTTC.

This sequence joins TRBV29-1 and TRBJ1-4; a weak D match, TRBD1 (5 bases). V lost 4 bases to trimming and J lost 8 bases, with 11 bases between them. Germline V gene sequence: CDR1 SQVTM, CDR2 ANQGSEA. The CDR3 sequence is 12 residues long. CDR3 protein: CSVGRQGEKLFF. CDR3 sequence (DNA): TGCAGCGTTGGTCGGCAGGGCGAAAAACTGTTTTTT.